These 23 T cell receptor beta chains were all obtained from the same sample, sequenced in a study of Ad26.COV2.S vaccination and SARS-CoV-2 variants. Treatment reported: roughly 20 received Ad26.COV2.S at low or high dose, single or two shots; 5 received placebo; per-sample allocation not given. Samples were taken on day 63 after the first vaccine or placebo injection. Assay: immunoSEQ multiplex PCR; the TCRdb copy retains only in-frame clones and omits some. The sample lists 410,000 or so clones; around 92% were seen once. This specimen was peripheral blood, taken in a trial of Ad26.COV2.S vaccine versus placebo. The source of these receptors is a person between 18 and 60 years old who received the Ad26.COV2.S COVID-19 vaccine or a placebo.

This clone was counted once. This chain uses TRBV4-3 with TRBJ2-7; tentatively, D is TRBD1 (7 bases). Germline V gene data show CDR1 as LGHNA and CDR2 as YSLEER. V was clipped by 1 base and J by 1 base, with 11 bases between them. The CDR3 runs 15 residues. The CDR3 DNA reads as TGCGCCAGCAGCCAAGGGAGGGACAGTTCCTACGAGCAGTACTTC. As protein: CASSQGRDSSYEQYF.

In this sample, this clone turned up once. The rearrangement uses TRBV7-2 and TRBJ2-3; maybe TRBD2 (7 bases). Trimming shortened V by 5 bases and J by 0 bases, and 18 bases separated the two germline ends. This CDR3 region has 17 residues. The germline CDR1 and CDR2 sequences are SGHTA and FQGNSA. The CDR3 reads CASSTNEGGTSTDTQYF. The CDR3 bases are TGTGCCAGCAGCACCAACGAGGGGGGGACCAGCACAGATACGCAGTATTTT.

The CDR3 DNA follows: TGTGCCACCAGCAGAGGTCTAGCGTCCGAGGCCGAGCAGTACTTC. Its protein product is CATSRGLASEAEQYF. The chain couples TRBV15 to TRBJ2-7, with a possible D match to TRBD2 (6 bases). Trimming shortened V by 1 base and J by 6 bases, and 16 bases separated the two germline ends. The CDR3 is made up of 15 amino acids. CDR1 is LNHNV and CDR2 is YYDKDF in the germline V gene (reference sequence). The whole variable domain, remainder taken from reference TRBV15 and TRBJ2-7, is DAMVIQNPRYQVTQFGKPVTLSCSQTLNHNVMYWYQQKSSQAPKLLFHYYDKDFNNEADTPDNFQSRRPNTSFCFLDIRSPGLGDTAMYLCATSRGLASEAEQYFGPGTRLTVT.

Of note for this clone: This sample includes further DNA sequences coding for the same CDR3. The chain links TRBV5-6 to TRBJ2-2; D is uncertain. Germline V CDR1 and CDR2: SGHDT, YYEEEE. The ends were cut back, 0 bases at V and 6 bases at J, with 3 bases in the middle. This CDR3 comprises 12 residues. CDR3 bases: TGTGCCAGCAGCTTGGGGTCCGGGGAGCTGTTTTTT. Protein product: CASSLGSGELFF.

In this sample, this clone turned up once. The V and J genes are TRBV10-1 and TRBJ2-7; TRBD1 might be the D (5 bases). Germline loops: CDR1 WNHNN, CDR2 SYGVQD (reference sequence). V lost 4 bases and J lost 6, with 10 bases in between. CDR3 length: 12 residues. CDR3 sequence reads: CASSGSGLEQYF. The CDR3 DNA reads as TGCGCCAGCAGTGGATCAGGGCTCGAGCAGTACTTC.

The V and J genes are TRBV6-2 or TRBV6-3 and TRBJ2-2; maybe TRBD2 (5 bases). The CDR3 has 15 residues. V shed 5 bases and J shed 3 bases, with 13 bases lying between them. From germline, CDR1 is MNHEY and CDR2 SVGEGT. The CDR3 sequence: CASSRGSHYTGELFF. Here the CDR3 DNA reads TGTGCCAGCAGTCGGGGTAGCCACTACACCGGGGAGCTGTTTTTT.

The chain carries TRBV14 and TRBJ1-3, with D possibly matching TRBD1 (6 bases). Germline values: CDR1 SGHDN, CDR2 FVKESK. This CDR3 comprises 16 residues. The V end was cut by 8 bases, the J end by 10 bases, with 27 bases between. The CDR3 DNA reads TGTGCCAGCCGACTCACGGGACAACCCGAGTTCGGGACCATATATTTT. Residues: CASRLTGQPEFGTIYF.

This rearrangement joins TRBV27 to TRBJ2-7, with 9 positions matching TRBD1. The ends lost 7 bases at V and 3 bases at J; junction bases unmatched: 4. There are 13 residues in the CDR3. CDR1 and CDR2 (germline): MNHEY, SMNVEV (reference sequence). The CDR3 DNA is TGTGCCAGCACTCTGGGACAGGGCTACGAGCAGTACTTC. The encoded protein is CASTLGQGYEQYF.

This sequence joins TRBV6-2 or TRBV6-3 and TRBJ2-2; 7 bases match TRBD1. The CDR3 has 18 residues. Germline V gene lookup returns CDR1 MNHEY and CDR2 SVGEGT. Trimming cost V 0 bases and J 5 bases; bases outside gene matches: 12. CDR3 sequence (DNA): TGTGCCAGCAGTTACTCTGATTCGGGACAGCCCCATACCGGGGAGCTGTTTTTT. Its translation is CASSYSDSGQPHTGELFF.

The V gene is TRBV10-3, the J gene TRBJ1-4; D ambiguous. CDR3 size: 13 residues. The V gene lost 6 bases and the J gene lost 1 base, with 6 bases spanning the gap. Germline lookup yields CDR1 ENHRY and CDR2 SYGVKD. CDR3 sequence (DNA): TGTGCCATCAGGGACGGAACTAATGAAAAACTGTTTTTT. It codes for CAIRDGTNEKLFF.

The chain uses TRBV30 and TRBJ2-6; D is uncertain. CDR3 length: 14 amino acids. The V gene lost 2 bases and the J gene lost 2 bases, with 7 bases spanning the gap. Germline V CDR1 and CDR2: GTSNPN, SVGIG (reference sequence). The CDR3 nucleotides read TGTGCCTGGAGTTTTGGCGCTGGGGCCAACGTCCTGACTTTC. As protein: CAWSFGAGANVLTF.

The J gene is TRBJ1-5, the V gene TRBV4-1; 7 positions agree with TRBD1. CDR1 is MGHRA, CDR2 YSYEKL, per germline. The V gene end was trimmed by 4 bases and the J gene end by 6 bases; junction bases not matched to a gene: 12. CDR3 length: 16 residues. Here the CDR3 DNA reads TGCGCCAGCAGCCCGCGCGGGGAGGGGGCGTCTCAGCCCCAGCATTTT. Translation: CASSPRGEGASQPQHF.

This clone was seen a single time. It is unclear where the CDR3 begins or ends on the DNA, so no DNA is shown, and the CDR3 is as TCRdb lists it. V and J are TRBV28 and TRBJ1-6. The germline V gene encodes CDR1 MDHEN and CDR2 SYDVKM. The CDR3 comprises 23 residues, both ends counted. This CDR3 is CASSLTRAMGNSPLHFGNSPLHF.

For this clone: Other DNA sequences in this specimen translate into the identical CDR3. The rearrangement uses TRBV5-1 and TRBJ2-7; 7 positions agree with TRBD1. The ends lost 3 bases at V and 1 base at J; junction bases unmatched: 4. Looked up from germline, CDR1 is SGHRS and CDR2 is YFSETQ. The CDR3 contains 14 residues. The CDR3 sequence: CASSWTGSSYEQYF. The DNA of the CDR3 is TGCGCCAGCAGCTGGACAGGCTCATCCTACGAGCAGTACTTC.

In DNA, the CDR3 is TGTGCCAGCAGCGTAGGGTCGGGGGGCACAGATACGCAGTATTTT. Translation gives CASSVGSGGTDTQYF. V gene TRBV9 combines with J gene TRBJ2-3; maybe TRBD2 (6 bases). The CDR3 is made up of 15 amino acids. V lost 0 bases, J lost 1 base, and 9 bases lay in between. CDR1 SGDLS and CDR2 YYNGEE come from the germline V gene.

This clone was recorded only once. This chain joins TRBV28 and TRBJ1-1, with D possibly being TRBD1 (6 bases). The germline V and J ends were trimmed by 5 bases and 5 bases, with 15 bases remaining between them. The length of the CDR3 is 14 residues. The germline V gene has CDR1 MDHEN and CDR2 SYDVKM. CDR3 amino acids: CASSAWTETTEAFF. As DNA, the CDR3 is TGTGCCAGCAGTGCATGGACAGAAACAACTGAAGCTTTCTTT.

This sequence joins TRBV21-1 and TRBJ2-6. TRBV21-1 is labeled a pseudogene. The CDR3 runs 18 residues. The CDR3 DNA reads TGTGCCAGCAGGCCCGAAGGGACCTACGGCTCTGGGGCCAACGTCCTGACTTTC. It translates to CASRPEGTYGSGANVLTF.

The chain is built from TRBV4-1 and TRBJ2-3, with TRBD1 matching over 9 bases. Germline V gene data show CDR1 as MGHRA and CDR2 as YSYEKL. The CDR3 covers 19 residues. V was pared by 2 bases and J by 6 bases, with 18 bases of the junction left unmatched. CDR3 loop: CASSQFYRKPGQGGDTQYF. In DNA form, the CDR3 reads TGCGCCAGCAGCCAATTTTACCGGAAGCCGGGACAGGGTGGTGATACGCAGTATTTT.

The rearrangement uses TRBV5-1 and TRBJ1-5; 9 nucleotides line up with TRBD1. CDR1 and CDR2 from the germline V gene are SGHRS and YFSETQ. The ends lost 0 bases at V and 8 bases at J; junction bases unmatched: 6. This CDR3 region has 15 residues. CDR3 DNA sequence: TGCGCCAGCAGCTTGGGGGGACAGGGTCAAGAGCCCCAGCATTTT. It codes for CASSLGGQGQEPQHF.

The chain has TRBV6-5 and TRBJ2-7; 9 nucleotides line up with TRBD1. Trimming at V came to 7 bases and at J to 2 bases, leaving 3 bases not matched to a gene. Germline CDR1 is MNHEY and CDR2 is SVGAGI. The CDR3 length is 13 residues. CDR3 amino acids: CASKGQGAYEQYF. CDR3 DNA: TGTGCCAGCAAGGGACAGGGAGCCTACGAGCAGTACTTC.

The V call is TRBV15, the J call TRBJ1-3; D might be TRBD1 (5 bases). Trimming removed 1 base from V and 4 bases from J, with 14 bases in between. Germline loops: CDR1 LNHNV, CDR2 YYDKDF (reference sequence). This CDR3 is built from 16 residues. The CDR3, as DNA: TGTGCCACCAGCAGAGTTGGGGCAGGGTACGGAAACACCATATATTTT. It codes for CATSRVGAGYGNTIYF.

The genes are TRBV25-1 and TRBJ2-1; D is unresolved. The germline V gene has CDR1 MGHDK and CDR2 SYGVNS. The CDR3 is 11 residues long. V was cut by 8 bases and J by 4 bases, with 6 bases left in between. CDR3 residues: CASFEYNEQFF. The CDR3 nucleotides read TGTGCCAGCTTCGAGTACAATGAGCAGTTCTTC.

The chain couples TRBV24-1 to TRBJ1-4, with D possibly being TRBD1 (6 bases). Trimming stripped 4 bases from V and 6 bases from J, with 11 bases between. CDR3 length: 14 amino acids. Germline values: CDR1 KGHDR, CDR2 SFDVKD. Here the CDR3 reads CATSDRGHHEKLFF. In nucleotides, the CDR3 is TGTGCCACCAGTGACCGGGGACACCATGAAAAACTGTTTTTT.